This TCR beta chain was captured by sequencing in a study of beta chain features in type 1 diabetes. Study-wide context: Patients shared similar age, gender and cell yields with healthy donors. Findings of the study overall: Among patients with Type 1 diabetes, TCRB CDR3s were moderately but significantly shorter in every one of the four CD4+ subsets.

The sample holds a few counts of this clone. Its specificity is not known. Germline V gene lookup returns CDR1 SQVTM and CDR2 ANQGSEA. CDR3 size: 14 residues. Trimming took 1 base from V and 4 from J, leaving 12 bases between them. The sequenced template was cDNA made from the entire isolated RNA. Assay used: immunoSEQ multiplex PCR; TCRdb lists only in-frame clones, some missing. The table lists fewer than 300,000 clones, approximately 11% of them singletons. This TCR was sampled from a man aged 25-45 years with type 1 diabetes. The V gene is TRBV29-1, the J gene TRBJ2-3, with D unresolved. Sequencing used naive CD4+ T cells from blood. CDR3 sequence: CSVEGQPRPDTQYF. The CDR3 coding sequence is TGCAGCGTTGAAGGCCAGCCGCGGCCAGATACGCAGTATTTT.